The rows below give T cell receptor beta chains drawn from one sample of a study of CD8 T cells in Susac syndrome. TCRdb independently ran MiXCR on the immunoSEQ multiplex PCR reads; one entry per CDR3 protein. The table shows some 200,000 distinct CDR3 sequences, with 95% occurring only once. Input material: CD8+ T cells from PBMCs. These receptors came from a human donor with Susac syndrome. The CDR3 runs from the conserved cysteine through the conserved F or W. Each record gives: D gene, V gene, J gene, CDR3 protein. D genes are given only for firm matches.

TRBD2,TRBV5-1,TRBJ2-7,CASSLTTSEDEQYF
-,TRBV5-1,TRBJ2-7,CASSLWSGSEQYF
-,TRBV27,TRBJ1-1,CASSSSVPNTEAFF
TRBD2,TRBV5-4,TRBJ2-1,CASSFPPAGTNEQFF
-,TRBV5-4,TRBJ2-2,CASSLDAVGELFF
-,TRBV11-2,TRBJ2-5,CASSQTPGGTQETQYF
-,TRBV7-9,TRBJ2-7,CASSPQYSGYEQYF
-,TRBV11-2,TRBJ1-6,CASSFGGHNSPLHF
TRBD2,TRBV6-5,TRBJ2-7,CASSYRAGDDEQYF
TRBD1,TRBV7-9,TRBJ1-6,CASSRDRGDSPLHF